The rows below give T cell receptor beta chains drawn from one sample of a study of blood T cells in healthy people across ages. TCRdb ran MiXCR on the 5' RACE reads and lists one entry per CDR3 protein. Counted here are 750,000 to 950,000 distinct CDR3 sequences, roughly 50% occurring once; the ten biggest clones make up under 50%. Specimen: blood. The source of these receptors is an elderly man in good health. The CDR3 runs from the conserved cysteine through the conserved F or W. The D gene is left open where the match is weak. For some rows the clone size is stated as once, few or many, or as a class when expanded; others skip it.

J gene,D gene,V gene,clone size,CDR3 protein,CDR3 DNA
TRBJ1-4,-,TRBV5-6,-,CASGEGSVNEKLFF,TGTGCCAGCGGGGAGGGGAGCGTTAATGAAAAACTGTTTTTT
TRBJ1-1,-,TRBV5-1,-,CASGSGVANTEAFF,TGCGCCAGCGGCTCGGGGGTGGCGAACACTGAAGCTTTCTTT
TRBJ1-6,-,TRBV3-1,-,CASSQPGLSNLHF,TGTGCCAGCAGCCAACCGGGGTTATCCAATCTCCACTTT
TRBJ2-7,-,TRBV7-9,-,CASSRTAGSSYEQYF,TGTGCCAGCAGCCGGACAGCCGGAAGCTCCTACGAGCAGTACTTC
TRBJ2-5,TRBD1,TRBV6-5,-,CACSWGQFGETQYF,TGTGCCTGCAGTTGGGGACAGTTTGGAGAGACCCAGTACTTC
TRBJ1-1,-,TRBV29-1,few,CSVELGGEAFF,TGCAGCGTTGAATTGGGCGGTGAAGCTTTCTTT
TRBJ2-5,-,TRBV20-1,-,CSARGGTQETQYF,TGCAGTGCTAGGGGGGGAACCCAAGAGACCCAGTACTTC
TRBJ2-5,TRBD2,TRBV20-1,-,CSARPKTGTSGRSGETQYF,TGCAGTGCTAGACCTAAGACCGGGACTAGCGGGAGGTCGGGAGAGACCCAGTACTTC
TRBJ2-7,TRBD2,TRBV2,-,CASTELAGLRGEQYF,TGTGCCAGCACCGAGCTAGCGGGACTTAGGGGTGAGCAGTACTTC
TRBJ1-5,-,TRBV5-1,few,CASSLDGGGNQPQHF,TGTGCCAGCAGCTTAGACGGGGGTGGCAATCAGCCCCAGCATTTT
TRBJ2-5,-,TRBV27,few,CATINPRGTQYF,TGTGCCACCATTAATCCCCGGGGGACCCAGTACTTC
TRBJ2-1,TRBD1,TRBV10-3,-,CAISLGQGHQETQFF,TGTGCCATCAGCCTTGGACAGGGGCATCAAGAGACCCAGTTCTTC
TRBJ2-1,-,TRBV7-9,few,CAGQLGNEQFF,TGTGCCGGGCAACTGGGAAATGAGCAGTTCTTC
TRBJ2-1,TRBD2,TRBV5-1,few,CASSLLAGGPSREQFF,TGCGCCAGCAGCTTGCTTGCGGGAGGGCCTAGCCGTGAGCAGTTCTTC
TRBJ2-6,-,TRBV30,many,CAWSVPRSSGANVLTF,TGTGCCTGGAGTGTACCTAGGAGCTCTGGGGCCAACGTCCTGACTTTC
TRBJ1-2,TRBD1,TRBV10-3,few,CAISEWGQDYGYTF,TGTGCCATCAGTGAGTGGGGACAGGACTATGGCTACACCTTC
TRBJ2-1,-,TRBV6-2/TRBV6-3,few,CASSRGALYEQFF,TGTGCCAGCAGCCGGGGAGCGTTATATGAGCAGTTCTTC
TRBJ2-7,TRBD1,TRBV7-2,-,CASSADGQGRYEQYF,TGTGCCAGCAGCGCGGATGGACAGGGCCGATACGAGCAGTACTTC
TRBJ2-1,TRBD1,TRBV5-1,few,CASSTRQGLRVNEQFF,TGCGCCAGCAGCACCAGACAGGGGTTGAGGGTCAATGAGCAGTTCTTC
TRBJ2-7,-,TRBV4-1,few,CASSHTTGTYYEQYF,TGCGCCAGCAGCCACACAACCGGGACATACTACGAGCAGTACTTC
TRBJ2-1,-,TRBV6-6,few,CASSYSPVVPYNEQFF,TGTGCCAGCAGTTACAGTCCAGTGGTACCCTACAATGAGCAGTTCTTC
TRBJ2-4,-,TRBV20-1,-,CSAPRGTENIQYF,TGCAGTGCTCCGAGGGGGACCGAAAACATTCAGTACTTC
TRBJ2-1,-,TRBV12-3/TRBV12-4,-,CASSPTSGETQFF,TGTGCCAGCAGCCCAACTAGTGGGGAGACCCAGTTCTTC
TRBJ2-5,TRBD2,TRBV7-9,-,CASSLTSGSRETQYF,TGTGCCAGCAGCTTAACTAGCGGGAGTAGGGAGACCCAGTACTTC
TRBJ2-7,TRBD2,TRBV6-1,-,CASSRVAGDKSYEQYF,TGTGCCAGCAGCAGGGTAGCGGGAGATAAATCCTACGAGCAGTACTTC
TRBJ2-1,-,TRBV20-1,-,CSARVIWEAGNGYNEQFF,TGCAGTGCTAGAGTAATTTGGGAGGCGGGGAATGGCTACAATGAGCAGTTCTTC
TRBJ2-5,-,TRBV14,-,CASSRDQGEQTQYF,TGTGCCAGCAGCCGGGATCAAGGGGAACAGACCCAGTACTTC
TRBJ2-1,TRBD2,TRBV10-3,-,CAISEGLAGGSSYNEQFF,TGTGCCATCAGTGAGGGACTAGCGGGAGGGAGCTCCTACAATGAGCAGTTCTTC
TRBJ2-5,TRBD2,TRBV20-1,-,CSAEKIGASGIYEQYF,TGCAGTGCAGAAAAAATCGGGGCTAGCGGGATCTATGAGCAGTACTTC
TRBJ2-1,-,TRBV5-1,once,CASGRVASFYNEQFF,TGCGCCAGCGGTAGGGTGGCTAGCTTCTACAATGAGCAGTTCTTC
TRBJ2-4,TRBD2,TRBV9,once,CASSVDALAGALAKNIQYF,TGTGCCAGCAGCGTAGACGCGCTAGCGGGAGCGCTAGCCAAAAACATTCAGTACTTC
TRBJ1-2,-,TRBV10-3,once,CAISGGNYGYTF,TGTGCCATCAGTGGGGGGAACTATGGCTACACCTTC
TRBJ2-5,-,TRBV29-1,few,CSVRTETQYF,TGCAGCGTGCGCACGGAGACCCAGTACTTC
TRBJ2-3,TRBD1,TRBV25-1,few,CASTLDRGDHRYAYF,TGTGCCAGCACGCTCGACAGGGGAGACCACAGATACGCGTATTTT
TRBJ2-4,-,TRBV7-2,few,CASSLSGSAKNIQYF,TGTGCCAGCAGCTTAAGTGGGTCCGCCAAAAACATTCAGTACTTC
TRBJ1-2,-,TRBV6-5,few,CATSRVGGTNPGYTF,TGTGCCACCTCCCGGGTGGGCGGGACTAACCCAGGCTACACCTTC
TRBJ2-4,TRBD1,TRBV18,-,CASSPTGGLDIQYF,TGTGCCAGCTCACCTACAGGGGGCTTGGACATTCAGTACTTC
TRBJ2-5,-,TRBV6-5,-,CANSEVFGEGETQYF,TGTGCCAACAGTGAGGTCTTCGGAGAGGGAGAGACCCAGTACTTC
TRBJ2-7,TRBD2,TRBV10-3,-,CAISRGGADEQYF,TGTGCCATCTCCCGCGGGGGGGCGGACGAGCAGTACTTC
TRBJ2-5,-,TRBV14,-,CASSPQAVRGTQYF,TGTGCCAGCAGCCCCCAGGCCGTCCGGGGGACCCAGTACTTC
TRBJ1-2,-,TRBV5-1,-,CASSSGNSNYGYTF,TGCGCCAGCAGCTCCGGTAACTCTAACTATGGCTACACCTTC
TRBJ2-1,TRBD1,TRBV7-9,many,CASSSGTGIYNEQFF,TGTGCCAGCAGCTCCGGGACAGGGATTTACAATGAGCAGTTCTTC
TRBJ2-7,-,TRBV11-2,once,CASSLSGPTYYEQYF,TGTGCCAGCAGCCTATCCGGGCCAACTTACTACGAGCAGTACTTC
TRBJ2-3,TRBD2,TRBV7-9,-,CASSPRPSGSGTDTQYF,TGTGCCAGCAGCCCGCGACCTAGCGGGAGCGGGACAGATACGCAGTATTTT
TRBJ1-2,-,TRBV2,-,CASSGWATPGDGYTF,TGTGCCAGCAGTGGTTGGGCAACCCCCGGGGATGGCTACACCTTC
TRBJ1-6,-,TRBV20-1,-,CSAAGTENSPLHF,TGCAGTGCAGCAGGCACGGAGAATTCACCCCTCCACTTT
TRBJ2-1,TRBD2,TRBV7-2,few,CASSLHGLAGPSGEQFF,TGTGCCAGCAGCTTGCACGGACTAGCGGGACCCTCAGGGGAGCAGTTCTTC
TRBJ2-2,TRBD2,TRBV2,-,CASRGRTSGTGELFF,TGTGCCAGCAGGGGCAGAACTAGCGGCACCGGGGAGCTGTTTTTT
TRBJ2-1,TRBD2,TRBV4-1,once,CASSQRLSGRLAGSEQFF,TGCGCCAGCAGCCAGAGACTATCAGGGAGACTAGCGGGAAGCGAGCAGTTCTTC
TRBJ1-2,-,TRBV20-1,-,CRARNRNGYTF,TGCAGGGCTAGGAACAGGAATGGCTACACCTTC
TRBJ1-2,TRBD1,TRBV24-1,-,CATSDPGTGDYGYTF,TGTGCCACCAGTGACCCCGGGACAGGCGACTATGGCTACACCTTC